This T cell receptor beta chain was identified in a study of T cell responses to AZD1222 COVID-19 vaccine. Whole-study findings and limits: Receipt of two AZD1222 doses was followed by a rise in Spike-specific TCR breadth and depth.

Profiled with immunoSEQ multiplex PCR; TCRdb holds only in-frame clones, not every one. The data show some 130,000 clones, approximately 93% seen once. This CDR3 has 11 amino acids. V was trimmed by 6 bases and J by 6 bases, leaving 7 bases between them. CDR1 is MGHDK and CDR2 is SYGVNS in the germline V gene. Regarding this clone: Its cognate antigen is unknown.

This chain uses TRBV25-1 with TRBJ2-3, with D unresolved. The sequences come from peripheral blood, collected on day 0 of AZD1222 vaccination. The TCR originated in an adult in good health. For the CDR3, the DNA is TGTGCCAGCAGAATGGGGGATACGCAGTATTTT. Protein product: CASRMGDTQYF.